The entry that follows covers one T cell receptor (beta chain) sequence. V was shortened by 2 bases and J by 3 bases, with 14 bases between the two germline ends. CDR1 and CDR2 (germline): SNHLY, FYNNEI. This CDR3 has 15 amino acids. TCRdb keeps only in-frame clones here, not all; method: immunoSEQ multiplex PCR. The sample yields approximately 340,000 clones, 92% seen once. These data originate in a study of Ad26.COV2.S vaccination and SARS-CoV-2 variants. The chain couples TRBV2 to TRBJ2-7, with D perhaps matching TRBD1 or TRBD2 (5 bases each). This receptor was obtained from a human donor who had recovered from COVID-19. The source material was peripheral blood, sampled after recovery from COVID-19. In nucleotides, the CDR3 is TGTGCCAGCAGTGAATCCCCGGGGCAGGACTACGAGCAGTACTTC. As protein: CASSESPGQDYEQYF.